This is a list of T cell receptor beta chains from one sample in a study of T cell responses to AZD1222 COVID-19 vaccine. Measured with immunoSEQ multiplex PCR; TCRdb has only the in-frame clones, and not every one. The data contain over 95,000 clones, about 89% of them singletons. Material: peripheral blood, obtained 28 days after the second AZD1222 dose. The receptors were sampled from an adult who received the AZD1222 COVID-19 vaccine. Each CDR3 is given with its conserved first and last residue. The order of the fields is V gene, D gene, J gene, clone size, CDR3 DNA, CDR3 protein. D genes are given only for firm matches. Some rows mark clone size as missing; the rest say once, few, many or name a class of expanded clone.

v_call: TRBV6-5; d_call: TRBD1; j_call: TRBJ1-2; clone_size: -; cdr3_nt: TGTGCCAGCAGTTCCGGGACAGGGGGCGACTATGGTGGCTACACCTTC; cdr3_aa: CASSSGTGGDYGGYTF
v_call: TRBV6-5; d_call: -; j_call: TRBJ1-1; clone_size: -; cdr3_nt: TGTGCCAGCACGCGATTGGGACGGTTTACTGAAGCTTTCTTT; cdr3_aa: CASTRLGRFTEAFF
v_call: TRBV10-3; d_call: -; j_call: TRBJ2-3; clone_size: -; cdr3_nt: TGTGCCATCAGGAAAGGGGGGAGCACAGATACGCAGTATTTT; cdr3_aa: CAIRKGGSTDTQYF
v_call: TRBV28; d_call: -; j_call: TRBJ1-3; clone_size: once; cdr3_nt: TGTGCCAGCAGTTTTCGACTACAGGGAGGAGGAAACACCATATATTTT; cdr3_aa: CASSFRLQGGGNTIYF
v_call: TRBV6-6; d_call: -; j_call: TRBJ1-2; clone_size: -; cdr3_nt: TGTGCCAGCGGCTACCCTAGCGGCTACACCTTC; cdr3_aa: CASGYPSGYTF
v_call: TRBV24-1; d_call: -; j_call: TRBJ2-1; clone_size: -; cdr3_nt: TGTGCCACCAGTGATTTCTACTCCGAGCAGTTCTTC; cdr3_aa: CATSDFYSEQFF
v_call: TRBV30; d_call: -; j_call: TRBJ1-1; clone_size: -; cdr3_nt: TGTGCCTGGAGCCGCCAGGCCCGTACTCACACTGAAGCTTTCTTT; cdr3_aa: CAWSRQARTHTEAFF
v_call: TRBV7-9; d_call: TRBD1; j_call: TRBJ1-6; clone_size: -; cdr3_nt: TGTGCCAGCAGCTTAGGGCCAGGGACAGGCTCACCCCTCCACTTT; cdr3_aa: CASSLGPGTGSPLHF
v_call: TRBV12-3/TRBV12-4; d_call: -; j_call: TRBJ1-2; clone_size: -; cdr3_nt: TGTGCCAGCAGCCAGGGGTACTATGGCTACACCTTC; cdr3_aa: CASSQGYYGYTF
v_call: TRBV10-1; d_call: -; j_call: TRBJ2-5; clone_size: -; cdr3_nt: TGCGCCAGCAGTGAAAGAGGGTTCGTGACCCAGTACTTC; cdr3_aa: CASSERGFVTQYF
v_call: TRBV11-2; d_call: -; j_call: TRBJ2-5; clone_size: -; cdr3_nt: TGTGCCAGCAGCTTAGTTGAGACCCAGTACTTC; cdr3_aa: CASSLVETQYF
v_call: TRBV24-1; d_call: TRBD1; j_call: TRBJ1-2; clone_size: -; cdr3_nt: TGTGCCACCAGTGACTCTGGACAGGGCTTTACTAACTATGGCTACACCTTC; cdr3_aa: CATSDSGQGFTNYGYTF
v_call: TRBV15; d_call: TRBD2; j_call: TRBJ2-3; clone_size: -; cdr3_nt: TGTGCCACCAGCAGGCCGGGACTAGCGGCATATACGCAGTATTTT; cdr3_aa: CATSRPGLAAYTQYF
v_call: TRBV28; d_call: TRBD1; j_call: TRBJ1-5; clone_size: -; cdr3_nt: TGTGCCAGCAGTTTGGGACAGGGGGCGAATCAGCCCCAGCATTTT; cdr3_aa: CASSLGQGANQPQHF
v_call: TRBV5-1; d_call: TRBD1; j_call: TRBJ2-7; clone_size: -; cdr3_nt: TGCGCCAGCAGCTCCGGGACAGGGGGCTACGAGCAGTACTTC; cdr3_aa: CASSSGTGGYEQYF
v_call: TRBV19; d_call: -; j_call: TRBJ1-1; clone_size: -; cdr3_nt: TGTGCCAGTAGTTCAGCCGGGGCCCACGAGGGCACTGAAGCTTTCTTT; cdr3_aa: CASSSAGAHEGTEAFF
v_call: TRBV7-2; d_call: TRBD1; j_call: TRBJ1-2; clone_size: -; cdr3_nt: TGTGCCAGCAGCGAAAAACTACAGGGGAACTATGGCTACACCTTC; cdr3_aa: CASSEKLQGNYGYTF
v_call: TRBV10-3; d_call: TRBD1; j_call: TRBJ2-5; clone_size: -; cdr3_nt: TGTGCCATCAGTGGACAGGGCCTCCAAGAGACCCAGTACTTC; cdr3_aa: CAISGQGLQETQYF
v_call: TRBV9; d_call: -; j_call: TRBJ1-1; clone_size: medium-sized; cdr3_nt: TGTGCCAGCAGCGTAGATTCGTCTTTGAGGGAAGCTTTCTTT; cdr3_aa: CASSVDSSLREAFF
v_call: TRBV5-1; d_call: TRBD1; j_call: TRBJ2-7; clone_size: -; cdr3_nt: TGCGCCAGCAGCTTGGCCGGGACAGGGGCGGGGGAGCAGTACTTC; cdr3_aa: CASSLAGTGAGEQYF
v_call: TRBV28; d_call: -; j_call: TRBJ1-4; clone_size: -; cdr3_nt: TGTGCCAGCAGTCCCCGGGGGGCAACTAATGAAAAACTGTTTTTT; cdr3_aa: CASSPRGATNEKLFF
v_call: TRBV5-1; d_call: TRBD2; j_call: TRBJ2-5; clone_size: -; cdr3_nt: TGCGCCAGCAGCCCCGGACTAGCGGGAGAGACCCAGTACTTC; cdr3_aa: CASSPGLAGETQYF
v_call: TRBV4-3; d_call: -; j_call: TRBJ1-2; clone_size: -; cdr3_nt: TGCGCCAGCAGCCAACCTAACGAGGAATTCTATGGCTACACCTTC; cdr3_aa: CASSQPNEEFYGYTF
v_call: TRBV5-6; d_call: TRBD1; j_call: TRBJ1-6; clone_size: -; cdr3_nt: TGTGCCAGCAGCTCCCGGGACAGTCATTCACCCCTCCACTTT; cdr3_aa: CASSSRDSHSPLHF
v_call: TRBV6-1; d_call: -; j_call: TRBJ1-2; clone_size: -; cdr3_nt: TGTGCCAGCAGTGAACGGGGGGACTATGGCTACACCTTC; cdr3_aa: CASSERGDYGYTF
v_call: TRBV6-2/TRBV6-3; d_call: TRBD2; j_call: TRBJ2-7; clone_size: -; cdr3_nt: TGTGCCAGCAGTTATAGCGGGAGGCCCCCCTACGAGCAGTACTTC; cdr3_aa: CASSYSGRPPYEQYF
v_call: TRBV6-5; d_call: -; j_call: TRBJ2-3; clone_size: -; cdr3_nt: TGTGCCAGCAAGGGGACGGTAGACACAGATACGCAGTATTTT; cdr3_aa: CASKGTVDTDTQYF
v_call: TRBV6-1; d_call: -; j_call: TRBJ1-5; clone_size: once; cdr3_nt: TGTGCCAGCAGCCGACAGGCCAATCAGCCCCAGCATTTT; cdr3_aa: CASSRQANQPQHF
v_call: TRBV7-3; d_call: -; j_call: TRBJ2-2; clone_size: -; cdr3_nt: TGTGCCAGCAGCGTGGACTACACCGGGGAGCTGTTTTTT; cdr3_aa: CASSVDYTGELFF
v_call: TRBV19; d_call: TRBD2; j_call: TRBJ2-1; clone_size: -; cdr3_nt: TGTGCCAGTAGTATGGGACTAGCGGGAAGTGAGCAGTTCTTC; cdr3_aa: CASSMGLAGSEQFF
v_call: TRBV7-2; d_call: TRBD2; j_call: TRBJ2-1; clone_size: -; cdr3_nt: TGTGCCAGCAGTCTCGTTAGCGGGAGCTCCTACAATGAGCAGTTCTTC; cdr3_aa: CASSLVSGSSYNEQFF
v_call: TRBV21-1; d_call: -; j_call: TRBJ2-6; clone_size: -; cdr3_nt: TGTGCCAGCAGCCCTCCAGGACAGGGGGTCTCTGGGGCCAACGTCCTGACTTTC; cdr3_aa: CASSPPGQGVSGANVLTF
v_call: TRBV6-5; d_call: -; j_call: TRBJ2-7; clone_size: -; cdr3_nt: TGTGCCAGCAGTTACCAGGAGGGGGCCGCCTACGAGCAGTACTTC; cdr3_aa: CASSYQEGAAYEQYF
v_call: TRBV21-1; d_call: -; j_call: TRBJ2-7; clone_size: -; cdr3_nt: TGTGCCAGCAGTGAACGAAGGGGCCAAACTACCTACGAGCAGTACTTC; cdr3_aa: CASSERRGQTTYEQYF
v_call: TRBV5-4; d_call: -; j_call: TRBJ1-4; clone_size: -; cdr3_nt: TGTGCCAGCAGCCCTGACAGGTCAACTAATGAAAAACTGTTTTTT; cdr3_aa: CASSPDRSTNEKLFF
v_call: TRBV28; d_call: TRBD1; j_call: TRBJ1-6; clone_size: -; cdr3_nt: TGTGCCAGCAGTTTATGGCGGACAGGGGGGATCAATTCACCCCTCCACTTT; cdr3_aa: CASSLWRTGGINSPLHF
v_call: TRBV6-6; d_call: TRBD1; j_call: TRBJ2-7; clone_size: -; cdr3_nt: TGTGCCAGCAGTTCTCCAACGACAGGGGTGTCCTACGAGCAGTACTTC; cdr3_aa: CASSSPTTGVSYEQYF
v_call: TRBV2; d_call: -; j_call: TRBJ2-3; clone_size: -; cdr3_nt: TGTGCCAGCAGTGGGGTCGCGCCCCTCACAGATACGCAGTATTTT; cdr3_aa: CASSGVAPLTDTQYF
v_call: TRBV28; d_call: -; j_call: TRBJ1-1; clone_size: -; cdr3_nt: TGTGCCAGCAGCCCTAAGGGGTTCGCTGAAGCTTTCTTT; cdr3_aa: CASSPKGFAEAFF
v_call: TRBV28; d_call: TRBD1; j_call: TRBJ1-3; clone_size: -; cdr3_nt: TGTGCCAGCAGTTGGGACAGGACAAACCGAGCTGGAAACACCATATATTTT; cdr3_aa: CASSWDRTNRAGNTIYF
v_call: TRBV12-5; d_call: -; j_call: TRBJ1-1; clone_size: -; cdr3_nt: TGTGCTAGTGGTCTTACAAGGAACACTGAAGCTTTCTTT; cdr3_aa: CASGLTRNTEAFF
v_call: TRBV6-6; d_call: TRBD2; j_call: TRBJ2-1; clone_size: -; cdr3_nt: TGTGCCAGCAGTGTACCGGGACTAGAAGGCAATGAGCAGTTCTTC; cdr3_aa: CASSVPGLEGNEQFF
v_call: TRBV7-8; d_call: -; j_call: TRBJ2-1; clone_size: -; cdr3_nt: TGTGCCAGCAGCTTAGGGAGCCCCGTCTTCCACAATGAGCAGTTCTTC; cdr3_aa: CASSLGSPVFHNEQFF
v_call: TRBV7-2; d_call: -; j_call: TRBJ1-6; clone_size: -; cdr3_nt: TGTGCCAGCAGCTCCCAACATTCACCCCTCCACTTT; cdr3_aa: CASSSQHSPLHF
v_call: TRBV15; d_call: -; j_call: TRBJ1-2; clone_size: -; cdr3_nt: TGTGCCACCAGCAGAGATCAGGGTCGCTACACCTTC; cdr3_aa: CATSRDQGRYTF
v_call: TRBV2; d_call: -; j_call: TRBJ2-7; clone_size: -; cdr3_nt: TGTGCCGGGGGGACAGCCCGCAGTTTTCCGTACTTC; cdr3_aa: CAGGTARSFPYF
v_call: TRBV28; d_call: -; j_call: TRBJ1-5; clone_size: once; cdr3_nt: TGTGCCAGCAGACGACAGGACAATCAGCCCCAGCATTTT; cdr3_aa: CASRRQDNQPQHF
v_call: TRBV27; d_call: TRBD1; j_call: TRBJ1-1; clone_size: -; cdr3_nt: TGTGCCAGCAGGCCGGACAGGCAACCCTCCCCGAACACTGAAGCTTTCTTT; cdr3_aa: CASRPDRQPSPNTEAFF
v_call: TRBV5-1; d_call: -; j_call: TRBJ2-3; clone_size: -; cdr3_nt: TGCGCCAGCAGCCGCCCAGGTCGGAGCACAGATACGCAGTATTTT; cdr3_aa: CASSRPGRSTDTQYF